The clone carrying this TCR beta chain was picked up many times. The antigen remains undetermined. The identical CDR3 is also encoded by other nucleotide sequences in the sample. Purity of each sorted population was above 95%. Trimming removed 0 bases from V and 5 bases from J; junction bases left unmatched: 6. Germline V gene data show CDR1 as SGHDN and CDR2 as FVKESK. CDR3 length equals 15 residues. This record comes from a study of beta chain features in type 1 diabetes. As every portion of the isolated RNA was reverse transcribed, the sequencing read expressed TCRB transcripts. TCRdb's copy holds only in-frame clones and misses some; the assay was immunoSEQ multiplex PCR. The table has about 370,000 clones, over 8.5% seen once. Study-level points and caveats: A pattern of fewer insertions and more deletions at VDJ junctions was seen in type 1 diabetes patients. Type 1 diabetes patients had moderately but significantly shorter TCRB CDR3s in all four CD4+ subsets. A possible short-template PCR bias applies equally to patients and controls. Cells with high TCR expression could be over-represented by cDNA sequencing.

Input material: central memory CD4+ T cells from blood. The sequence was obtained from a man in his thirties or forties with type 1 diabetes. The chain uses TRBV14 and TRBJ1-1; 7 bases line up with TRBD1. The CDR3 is CASSQDRGRRTEAFF. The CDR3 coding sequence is TGTGCCAGCAGCCAAGATAGGGGGCGGCGGACTGAAGCTTTCTTT.